The 2 T cell receptor beta chains listed next were all sequenced from one sample in a study of cytomegalovirus exposure and HLA in healthy donors. PCR involved 60 Vbeta and 13 Jbeta primers. The assay was immunoSEQ multiplex PCR, and TCRdb's table has in-frame clones only and misses some. The sample carries 95,000 to 150,000 clones, about three fifths recorded once. Source material: PBMCs. The origin of the receptors is a woman in her 40s in good health and CMV-seropositive.

The chain uses TRBV11-2 and TRBJ2-2; 7 bases map to TRBD1. The CDR3 runs to 16 residues. Trimming took 5 bases from V and 3 from J; bases not matched to a gene: 9. Germline CDR1 and CDR2: SGHAT and FQNNGV. The CDR3 is CASSQPGTEDTGELFF. The CDR3 DNA follows: TGTGCCAGCAGCCAACCCGGGACAGAAGACACCGGGGAGCTGTTTTTT.

The chain links TRBV18 to TRBJ2-5; D is uncertain. V lost 3 bases and J lost 3, with 8 bases in between. This CDR3 has 13 amino acids. Germline V gives CDR1 KGHSH, CDR2 LQKENI. The CDR3 region has the DNA TGTGCCAGCTCACCTGGCAGCGAAGAGACCCAGTACTTC. This sequence encodes CASSPGSEETQYF.